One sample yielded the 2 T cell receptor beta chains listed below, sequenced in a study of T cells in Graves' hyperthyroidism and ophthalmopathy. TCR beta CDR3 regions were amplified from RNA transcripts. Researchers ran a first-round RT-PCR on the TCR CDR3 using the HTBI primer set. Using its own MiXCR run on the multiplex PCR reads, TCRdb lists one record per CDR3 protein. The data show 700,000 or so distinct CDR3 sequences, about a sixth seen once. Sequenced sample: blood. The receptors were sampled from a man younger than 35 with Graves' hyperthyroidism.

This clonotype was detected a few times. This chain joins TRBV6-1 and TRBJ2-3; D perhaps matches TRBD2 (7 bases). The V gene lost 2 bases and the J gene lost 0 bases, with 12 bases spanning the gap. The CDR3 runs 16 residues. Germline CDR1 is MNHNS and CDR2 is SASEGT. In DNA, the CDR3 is TGTGCCAGCAGTGAACGGGGGGCCGCGAGCACAGATACGCAGTATTTT. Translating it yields CASSERGAASTDTQYF.

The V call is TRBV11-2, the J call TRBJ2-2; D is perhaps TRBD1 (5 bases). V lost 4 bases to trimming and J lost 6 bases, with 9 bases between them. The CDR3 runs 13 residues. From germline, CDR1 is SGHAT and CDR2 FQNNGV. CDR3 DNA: TGTGCCAGCAGCTCACCGACAGCCGGGGAGCTGTTTTTT. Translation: CASSSPTAGELFF.